This T cell receptor (beta chain) was recovered during a study of shared clonotypes between healthy human individuals. Study background: The donor group consisted of two women and a few men, aged 18 to 49.

Across several immunoSEQ plates, the genomic DNA of each subset was split evenly. DNA input for the unsorted PBMC replicate PCRs was roughly 330 ng, 25,000 to 30,000 T cell genomes. Sequencing was performed with immunoSEQ multiplex PCR; in TCRdb, only in-frame clones are kept and a portion is missing. Of 490,000 or so clones in the sample, around 80% are singletons; the top ten hold approximately 12%. The CDR3 extends over 13 amino acids. Germline values: CDR1 MDHEN, CDR2 SYDVKM. With V trimmed by 8 bases and J by 4 bases, 7 bases remained unmatched. This sequence was found in a woman in her thirties or forties in good health. Some clones in this sample may be carry-over from other donors' samples. Material for sequencing was PBMCs. This rearrangement joins TRBV28 to TRBJ1-2, with 7 bases fitting TRBD1. In nucleotides, the CDR3 is TGTGCCAGCTCGATCGGGACAGCCTATGGCTACACCTTC. The encoded protein is CASSIGTAYGYTF.